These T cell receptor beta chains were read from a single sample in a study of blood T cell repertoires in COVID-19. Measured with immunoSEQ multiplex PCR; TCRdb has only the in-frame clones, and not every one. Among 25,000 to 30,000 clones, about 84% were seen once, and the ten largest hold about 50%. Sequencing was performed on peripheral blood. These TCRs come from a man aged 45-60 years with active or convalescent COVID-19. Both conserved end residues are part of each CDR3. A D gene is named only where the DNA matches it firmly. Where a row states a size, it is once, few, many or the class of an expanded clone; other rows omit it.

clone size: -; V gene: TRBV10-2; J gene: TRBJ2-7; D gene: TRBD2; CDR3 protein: CASSGPGLASEQYF; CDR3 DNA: TGCGCCAGCAGTGGGCCGGGACTAGCCTCCGAGCAGTACTTC
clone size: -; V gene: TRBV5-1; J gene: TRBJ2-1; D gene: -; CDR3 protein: CASSSGNEQFF; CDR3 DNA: TGCGCCAGCAGCTCAGGGAATGAGCAGTTCTTC
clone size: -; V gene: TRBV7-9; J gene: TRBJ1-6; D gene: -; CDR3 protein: CASSSDGETDF; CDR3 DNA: TGTGCCAGCAGCTCCGACGGGGAAACAGACTTT
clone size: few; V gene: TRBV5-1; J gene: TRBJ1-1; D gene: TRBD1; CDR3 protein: CASSHDPDRGRTEAFF; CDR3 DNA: TGCGCCAGCAGCCACGATCCGGACAGGGGGAGGACTGAAGCTTTCTTT
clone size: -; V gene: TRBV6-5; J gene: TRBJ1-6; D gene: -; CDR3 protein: CASSTRQTYNSPLHF; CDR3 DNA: TGTGCCAGCAGTACAAGACAGACTTATAATTCACCCCTCCACTTT
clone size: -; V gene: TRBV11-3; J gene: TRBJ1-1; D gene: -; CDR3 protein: CASSTRTEKAFF; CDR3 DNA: TGTGCCAGCAGCACTAGGACAGAGAAAGCTTTCTTT
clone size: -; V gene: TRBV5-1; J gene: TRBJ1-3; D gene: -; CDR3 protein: CASSDSSGNTIYF; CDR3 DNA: TGCGCCAGCAGCGACAGCTCTGGAAACACCATATATTTT
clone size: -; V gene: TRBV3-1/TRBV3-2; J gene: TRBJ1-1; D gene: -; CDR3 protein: CASSHLTGDTEAFF; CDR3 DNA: TGTGCCAGCAGCCATCTAACGGGGGACACTGAAGCTTTCTTT
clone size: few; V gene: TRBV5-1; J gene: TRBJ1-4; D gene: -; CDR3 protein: CASSLSGVNEKLFF; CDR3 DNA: TGCGCCAGCAGCTTGAGCGGGGTTAATGAAAAACTGTTTTTT
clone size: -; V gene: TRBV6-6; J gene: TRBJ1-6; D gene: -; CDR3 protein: CASSSQGFGGSSPLHF; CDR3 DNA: TGTGCCAGCAGTTCCCAAGGCTTTGGGGGCAGTTCACCCCTCCACTTT
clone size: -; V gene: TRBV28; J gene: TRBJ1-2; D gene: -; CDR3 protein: CASSPRGGYGYTF; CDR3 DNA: TGTGCCAGCAGTCCCCGAGGTGGCTATGGCTACACCTTC
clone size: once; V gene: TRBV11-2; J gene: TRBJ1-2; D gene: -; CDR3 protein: CASSPGSNYGYTF; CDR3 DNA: TGTGCCAGCAGCCCTGGGAGTAACTATGGCTACACCTTC
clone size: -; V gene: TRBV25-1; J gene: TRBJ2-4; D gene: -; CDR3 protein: CASSATPGRGGGDIQYF; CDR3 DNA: TGTGCCAGCAGTGCCACACCTGGGCGGGGAGGAGGGGACATTCAGTACTTC
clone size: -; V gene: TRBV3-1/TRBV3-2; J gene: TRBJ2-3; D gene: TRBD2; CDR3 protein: CASRRLAGGTDTQYF; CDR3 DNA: TGTGCCAGCAGGAGACTAGCGGGAGGCACAGATACGCAGTATTTT
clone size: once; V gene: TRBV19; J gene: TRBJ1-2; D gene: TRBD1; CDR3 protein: CASSAQQGEGYTF; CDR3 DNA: TGTGCCAGTAGTGCCCAGCAGGGGGAAGGCTACACCTTC
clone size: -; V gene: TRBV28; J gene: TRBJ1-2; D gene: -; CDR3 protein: CASSLFKTYGLTTYGYTF; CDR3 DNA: TGTGCCAGCAGTTTATTCAAGACCTATGGACTGACGACATATGGCTACACCTTC
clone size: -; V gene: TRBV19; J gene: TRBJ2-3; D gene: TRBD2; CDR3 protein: CASKPWREADTQYF; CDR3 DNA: TGTGCCAGTAAACCGTGGCGGGAGGCAGATACGCAGTATTTT
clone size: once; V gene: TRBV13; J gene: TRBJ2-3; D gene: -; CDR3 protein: CASSLRGTNTDTQYF; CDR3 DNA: TGTGCCAGCAGCTTAAGGGGGACCAACACAGATACGCAGTATTTT
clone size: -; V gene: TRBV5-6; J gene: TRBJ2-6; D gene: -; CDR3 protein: CASQGSGANVLTF; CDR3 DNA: TGTGCCAGCCAGGGTTCTGGGGCCAACGTCCTGACTTTC
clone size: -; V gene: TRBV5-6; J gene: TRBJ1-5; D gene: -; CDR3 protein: CASSSGATRQPQHF; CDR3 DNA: TGTGCCAGCAGCTCAGGGGCCACCCGGCAGCCCCAGCATTTT
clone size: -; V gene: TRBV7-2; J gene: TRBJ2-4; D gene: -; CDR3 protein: CASSLTTGGGGIQYF; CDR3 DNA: TGTGCCAGCAGCCTAACTACCGGGGGCGGGGGCATTCAGTACTTC
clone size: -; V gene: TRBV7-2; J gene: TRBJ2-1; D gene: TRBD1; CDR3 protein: CASSLQGAPYNEQFF; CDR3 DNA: TGTGCCAGCAGCTTACAGGGGGCGCCCTACAATGAGCAGTTCTTC
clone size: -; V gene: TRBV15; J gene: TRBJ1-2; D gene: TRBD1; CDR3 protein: CATSSQFRTGNYGYTF; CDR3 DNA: TGTGCCACCAGCAGCCAATTCCGGACAGGGAACTATGGCTACACCTTC
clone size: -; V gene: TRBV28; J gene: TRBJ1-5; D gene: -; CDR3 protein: CASRTGFNQPQHF; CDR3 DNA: TGTGCCAGCAGAACAGGGTTTAATCAGCCCCAGCATTTT
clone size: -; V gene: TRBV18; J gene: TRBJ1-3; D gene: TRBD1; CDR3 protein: CASSAQGNGNTIYF; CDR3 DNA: TGTGCCAGCTCAGCACAGGGGAACGGAAACACCATATATTTT
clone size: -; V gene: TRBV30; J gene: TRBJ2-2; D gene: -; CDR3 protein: CAWNSMGWGRDTGELFF; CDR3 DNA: TGTGCCTGGAATTCAATGGGATGGGGGCGGGACACCGGGGAGCTGTTTTTT
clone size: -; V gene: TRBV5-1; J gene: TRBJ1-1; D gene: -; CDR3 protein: CASRQGTEAFF; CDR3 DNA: TGCGCCAGCCGTCAGGGCACTGAAGCTTTCTTT
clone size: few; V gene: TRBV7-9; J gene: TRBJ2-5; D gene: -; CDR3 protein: CASSLWSNTQETQYF; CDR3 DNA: TGTGCCAGCAGCTTATGGAGCAATACCCAAGAGACCCAGTACTTC
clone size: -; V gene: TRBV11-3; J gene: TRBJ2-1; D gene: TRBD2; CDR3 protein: CASSLDVAGGSIQFF; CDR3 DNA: TGTGCCAGCAGCTTAGATGTGGCGGGAGGGTCCATTCAGTTCTTC
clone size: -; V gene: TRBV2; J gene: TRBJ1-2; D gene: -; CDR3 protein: CASSGVQGGYGYTF; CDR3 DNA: TGTGCCAGCAGTGGAGTCCAGGGAGGATATGGCTACACCTTC
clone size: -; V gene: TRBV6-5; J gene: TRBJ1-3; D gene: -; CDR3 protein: CATRVASGNTIYF; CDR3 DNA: TGTGCCACCAGGGTGGCCTCTGGAAACACCATATATTTT
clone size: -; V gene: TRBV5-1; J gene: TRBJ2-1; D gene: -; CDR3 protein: CASSLGAGISINYNEQFF; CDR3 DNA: TGCGCCAGCAGCTTGGGTGCCGGGATCAGTATTAATTACAATGAGCAGTTCTTC
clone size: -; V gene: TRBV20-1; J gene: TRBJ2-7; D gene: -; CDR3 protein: CSARQFREQYF; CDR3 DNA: TGCAGTGCTAGACAGTTTCGCGAGCAGTACTTC
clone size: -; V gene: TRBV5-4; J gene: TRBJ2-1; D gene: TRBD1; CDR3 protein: CASSLGQGLDNEQFF; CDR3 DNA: TGTGCCAGCAGCCTGGGACAGGGTCTGGACAATGAGCAGTTCTTC
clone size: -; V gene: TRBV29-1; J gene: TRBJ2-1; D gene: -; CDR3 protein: CSVEGTVGNEQFF; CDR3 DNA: TGCAGCGTTGAAGGGACAGTAGGTAATGAGCAGTTCTTC
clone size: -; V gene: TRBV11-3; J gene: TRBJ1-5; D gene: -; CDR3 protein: CASSLDRRNQPQHF; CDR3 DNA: TGTGCCAGCAGCTTAGACAGGCGTAATCAGCCCCAGCATTTT
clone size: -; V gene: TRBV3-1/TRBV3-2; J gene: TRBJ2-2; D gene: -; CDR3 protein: CASSQATGELFF; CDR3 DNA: TGTGCCAGCAGCCAAGCGACCGGGGAGCTGTTTTTT
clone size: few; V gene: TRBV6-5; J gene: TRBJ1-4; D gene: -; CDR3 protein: CASQPGAGGEKLFF; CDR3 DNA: TGTGCCAGCCAACCCGGGGCCGGAGGGGAAAAACTGTTTTTT
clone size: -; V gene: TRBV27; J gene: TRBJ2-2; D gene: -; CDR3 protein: CASSTQLRAGELFF; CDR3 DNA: -
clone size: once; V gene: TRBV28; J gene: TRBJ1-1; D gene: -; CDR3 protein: CASSVVNTEAFF; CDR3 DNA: TGTGCCAGCAGTGTAGTGAACACTGAAGCTTTCTTT
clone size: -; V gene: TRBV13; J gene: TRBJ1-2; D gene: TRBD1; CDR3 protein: CASSSPGQPSYGYTF; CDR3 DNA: TGTGCCAGCAGCTCGCCGGGACAGCCAAGCTATGGCTACACCTTC
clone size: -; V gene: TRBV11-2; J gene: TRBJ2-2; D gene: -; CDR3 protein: CASSFTENTGELFF; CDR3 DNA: TGTGCCAGCAGCTTCACAGAGAACACCGGGGAGCTGTTTTTT
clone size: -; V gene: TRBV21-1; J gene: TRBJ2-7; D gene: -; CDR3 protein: CASSNRDRDVYF; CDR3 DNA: TGTGCCAGCAGCAACCGGGACAGGGATGTATACTTC
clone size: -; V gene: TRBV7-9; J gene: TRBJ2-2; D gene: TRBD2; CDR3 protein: CASSGTSGRQNTGELFF; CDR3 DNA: TGTGCCAGCAGCGGAACTAGCGGGAGACAAAACACCGGGGAGCTGTTTTTT
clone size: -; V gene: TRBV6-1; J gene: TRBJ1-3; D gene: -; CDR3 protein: CASSEIRVGNTIYF; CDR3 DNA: TGTGCCAGCAGTGAGATCCGGGTCGGAAACACCATATATTTT
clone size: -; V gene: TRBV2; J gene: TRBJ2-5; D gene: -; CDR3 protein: CASSKTGETQYF; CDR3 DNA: TGTGCCAGCAGCAAAACAGGGGAGACCCAGTACTTC